This entry lists 4 T cell receptor beta chains sequenced from one sample in a study of tumor-infiltrating lymphocytes in primary liver carcinoma. Bulk tissue was left unsorted, and RNA and DNA were co-extracted from about 20-30 mg of it. Researchers generated TCR beta cDNA from roughly 500 ng of total RNA, relying on a constant-region primer. Modified slightly, ARM-PCR produced TCR beta libraries over three nested multiplex PCR rounds. Use of TRBV1-TRBV30 forward primers with a C-beta reverse primer characterized the first two PCR rounds, which lasted 10 cycles each. TCRdb re-derived calls from the multiplex PCR reads in MiXCR, one entry per CDR3 protein. This sample has approximately 54,000 distinct CDR3 sequences, with 70% to 80% found just once. The specimen was liver tumor tissue from sampling region 2. Subset in this sample: tumor region T2, inferior pole. The origin of the receptors is a man in his forties or fifties with primary liver carcinoma and hepatitis B virus infection.

Comment on this clonotype: One end of the junction is discordant with germline, which a read error may explain. The chain is built from TRBV6-5 and TRBJ1-4, with unresolved D. The CDR3 length is 17 residues. The germline gives CDR1 MNHEY, CDR2 SVGAGI. The CDR3 protein is CANSYSTRRATNAKLFF. CDR3 sequence (DNA): TGTGCCAACAGTTACTCCACTCGGCGGGCAACTAATGCAAAACTGTTTTTT.

Concerning this clonotype itself: As the CDR3 is not closed by the conserved phenylalanine or tryptophan, this likely results from a read error. The chain joins TRBV2 to TRBJ2-7, with D possibly matching TRBD2 (8 bases). V shed 5 bases and J shed 2 bases, with 19 bases lying between them. Germline V gene lookup returns CDR1 SNHLY and CDR2 FYNNEI. This CDR3 contains 16 residues. As DNA, the CDR3 is TGTGCCAGCAGTCCGGGGGGGACAGTGTTCCCCTACGAGCAGTACATC. Protein sequence: CASSPGGTVFPYEQYI.

As for this clonotype: Lacking the conserved final phenylalanine or tryptophan, this CDR3 likely reflects a read error. The DNA is omitted, as the CDR3 cannot be located on it reliably, and the CDR3 follows TCRdb's listing. The chain recombines TRBV11-2 with TRBJ2-5. Germline V gene data show CDR1 as SGHAT and CDR2 as FQNNGV. The CDR3 is 13 amino acids in total, end residues counted. CDR3 amino acids: CASSLDFLETQNI.

This clonotype is hyperexpanded (1% or more) within its sample. J is TRBJ2-5 and V is TRBV11-2; D uncertain. V lost 0 bases to trimming and J lost 5 bases, with 7 bases between them. The CDR3 is 13 amino acids. Germline V gene lookup returns CDR1 SGHAT and CDR2 FQNNGV. CDR3 DNA: TGTGCCAGCAGCTTAGATTTTCTGGAGACCCAGTACTTC. Encoded protein: CASSLDFLETQYF.